Presented here are 27 T cell receptor beta chains from one specimen sequenced in a study of T cells in Graves' hyperthyroidism and ophthalmopathy. RNA transcripts were the template for amplifying TCR beta CDR3 regions. TCR CDR3 regions were first amplified by RT-PCR with HTBI primers. TCRdb analysed the multiplex PCR reads with MiXCR anew, one entry per CDR3 protein. The repertoire holds approximately 400,000 distinct CDR3 sequences, less than 20% seen once, with over 35% in the top ten. Sample: blood. The receptors originated from a man younger than 35 with Graves' ophthalmopathy.

In this sample, this clonotype turned up many times. The V gene is TRBV14, the J gene TRBJ2-5, with 7 bases matching TRBD1. Germline V lookup: CDR1 SGHDN, CDR2 FVKESK. The CDR3 sequence is 13 residues long. The J segment lost 6 bases and the V segment lost 4 bases, leaving 5 bases of the junction unmatched. CDR3 sequence: CASSPRDSKTQYF. For the CDR3, the DNA is TGTGCCAGCAGCCCCCGGGACAGCAAGACCCAGTACTTC.

The chain combines TRBV18 with TRBJ2-3; D unresolved. In germline, CDR1 is KGHSH, CDR2 LQKENI. The CDR3 totals 14 residues. Deletions cut 2 bases from V and 3 bases from J, with 9 bases between. CDR3 DNA: TGTGCCAGCTCACCAGCCAGAGTTACAGATACGCAGTATTTT. It translates to CASSPARVTDTQYF.

Turning to this clonotype: Being one base from a much bigger clone, this may be a read error. The chain recombines TRBV5-1 with TRBJ1-5; TRBD1 aligns across 9 bases. Looked up from germline, CDR1 is SGHRS and CDR2 is YFSETQ. The CDR3 runs to 20 residues. The CDR3 protein is CAGSRRGQGMVRGPNQPQHF. Written as DNA, the CDR3 is TGCGCCGGCAGCCGTCGGGGACAGGGTATGGTCCGAGGCCCCAATCAGCCCCAGCATTTT.

CDR3 bases: TGTGCCAGCAGTGATGGACAGGGTTGGACTGGAAACACCATATATTTT. Encoded protein: CASSDGQGWTGNTIYF. The genes are TRBV6-1 and TRBJ1-3; 8 bases are a match to TRBD1. The CDR3 loop spans 16 amino acids. V dropped 3 bases and J dropped 2; count of bases not matched to a gene: 6. Germline CDR1 is MNHNS and CDR2 is SASEGT.

This clonotype was counted a few times. J is TRBJ2-7 and V is TRBV6-1, with TRBD2 matching 9 bases. Unmatched junction bases numbered 6, after V lost 5 bases and J lost 1 base. The germline V gene encodes CDR1 MNHNS and CDR2 SASEGT. CDR3 length: 15 residues. CDR3: CASSPQAGGSYEQYF. The CDR3 nucleotides are TGTGCCAGCAGTCCCCAAGCGGGGGGTTCCTACGAGCAGTACTTC.

The genes are TRBV7-9 and TRBJ1-2, with 7 positions matching TRBD1. This CDR3 has 14 residues. The J segment lost 5 bases and the V segment lost 5 bases, leaving 8 bases of the junction unmatched. Germline CDR1 SEHNR, CDR2 FQNEAQ (reference sequence). The CDR3 reads CASSISGGPYGYTF. CDR3 nucleotides: TGTGCCAGCAGCATCTCAGGGGGTCCATATGGCTACACCTTC.

This clonotype was seen ten or more times. V gene TRBV6-1 combines with J gene TRBJ2-3; D is undetermined. Trimming shortened V by 5 bases and J by 0 bases, and 3 bases separated the two germline ends. Germline CDR1 reads MNHNS; CDR2 reads SASEGT. The CDR3 totals 12 residues. CDR3 coding DNA: TGTGCCAGCAGTCATAGCACAGATACGCAGTATTTT. Its protein is CASSHSTDTQYF.

This clonotype was seen many times. V is TRBV14 and J is TRBJ1-1; 8 bases are shared with TRBD1. V lost 4 bases to trimming and J lost 5 bases; unmatched junction nucleotides: 9. Germline V lookup: CDR1 SGHDN, CDR2 FVKESK. CDR3 length: 15 residues. CDR3 sequence reads: CASSPSSRGRTEAFF. The CDR3 coding sequence is TGTGCCAGCAGCCCGTCGAGCAGGGGGCGAACTGAAGCTTTCTTT.

At least ten counts were recorded for this clonotype. V and J are TRBV12-3 or TRBV12-4 and TRBJ1-1; no reliable D call. With 5 bases removed from V and 5 bases from J, the gap between germline ends came to 6 bases. The CDR3 is 11 amino acids. The CDR3 sequence is CASSQRTEAFF. The CDR3 nucleotides read TGTGCCAGCAGTCAGAGGACTGAAGCTTTCTTT.

This clonotype was seen many times. The chain links TRBV3-1 to TRBJ2-1, with 11 positions matching TRBD2. CDR3 length: 16 amino acids. J lost 6 bases, V lost 0 bases, and 4 bases had no gene match. CDR1 and CDR2 (germline): LGHDT, YNNKEL (reference sequence). The CDR3 reads CASSQDTSGGGNEQFF. The CDR3 nucleotides are TGTGCCAGCAGCCAAGATACTAGCGGGGGTGGCAATGAGCAGTTCTTC.

This clonotype was recorded many times. This chain connects TRBV13 to TRBJ2-3; tentative D call: TRBD1 (6 bases). The V gene's germline CDR1 is PRHDT and CDR2 FYEKMQ (reference sequence). CDR3 length equals 15 residues. V was pared by 5 bases and J by 2 bases, with 14 bases between. This CDR3 reads CASSRIGQSTDTQYF. In DNA, the CDR3 is TGTGCCAGCAGCCGAATTGGACAGTCCACAGATACGCAGTATTTT. Filled out from reference TRBV13 and TRBJ2-3, the complete variable domain reads AAGVIQSPRHLIKEKRETATLKCYPIPRHDTVYWYQQGPGQDPQFLISFYEKMQSDKGSIPDRFSAQQFSDYHSELNMSSLELGDSALYFCASSRIGQSTDTQYFGPGTRLTVL.

V and J are TRBV2 and TRBJ1-1, with 8 bases aligning to TRBD1. Germline CDR1 SNHLY, CDR2 FYNNEI. The V and J ends lost 3 bases and 3 bases, in that order; junction bases with no gene match: 6. CDR3 length: 15 amino acids. The CDR3 here is CASSEQGTGDTEAFF. In nucleotides, the CDR3 is TGTGCCAGCAGTGAGCAGGGGACAGGAGACACTGAAGCTTTCTTT.

This clonotype has a count of ten or more. This sequence joins TRBV20-1 and TRBJ1-2; TRBD1 is a possible D gene (5 bases). Deletions cut 4 bases from V and 1 base from J, with 7 bases between. This CDR3 region has 12 residues. CDR1 and CDR2 from the germline V gene are DFQATT and SNEGSKA (reference sequence). The CDR3 is CSATQDNYGYTF. The CDR3, as DNA: TGCAGTGCTACACAGGATAACTATGGCTACACCTTC.

This clonotype was observed at least ten times. The rearrangement joins TRBV12-3 or TRBV12-4 to TRBJ1-1; 8 bases line up with TRBD1. The junction had 8 bases not matched to a gene; V was cut back by 4 bases and J by 4 bases. The CDR3 consists of 15 residues. The CDR3 DNA follows: TGTGCCAGCAGTTCACCCGGACAGGGCGCCACTGAAGCTTTCTTT. Its protein product is CASSSPGQGATEAFF.

This clonotype has at least ten counts. The germline gene is not matched at one end of the junction; a read error may be the cause. The rearrangement joins TRBV12-3 or TRBV12-4 to TRBJ1-2; D may be TRBD1 (5 bases). The CDR3 is made up of 13 amino acids. CDR3 amino acids: CASSLSGGDGYTF. As DNA, the CDR3 is TGCGCCAGCAGCTTGAGCGGGGGTGATGGCTACACCTTC.

The CDR3 sequence is CASSTGQGRWGDQPQHF. The CDR3 DNA follows: TGTGCCAGCAGTACGGGACAGGGAAGGTGGGGGGATCAGCCCCAGCATTTT. This sequence joins TRBV28 and TRBJ1-5; 9 bases match TRBD1. This CDR3 comprises 17 residues. Germline V gene data show CDR1 as MDHEN and CDR2 as SYDVKM. V gave up 5 bases and J gave up 5 bases; unmatched junction bases: 13. The whole variable domain, remainder taken from reference TRBV28 and TRBJ1-5, is DVKVTQSSRYLVKRTGEKVFLECVQDMDHENMFWYRQDPGLGLRLIYFSYDVKMKEKGDIPEGYSVSREKKERFSLILESASTNQTSMYLCASSTGQGRWGDQPQHFGDGTRLSIL.

This sequence joins TRBV20-1 and TRBJ2-5; no firm D call. The germline gives CDR1 DFQATT, CDR2 SNEGSKA (reference sequence). The CDR3 runs to 13 residues. V was pared by 0 bases and J by 5 bases, with 10 bases between. CDR3 sequence (DNA): TGCAGTGCTAGAGAACCTATTCGGGAGACCCAGTACTTC. Its protein is CSAREPIRETQYF.

This clonotype has only a few counts. The chain uses TRBV7-9 and TRBJ1-4; unclear D gene. V lost 5 bases and J 0 bases, leaving 7 bases between the germline ends. Germline V lookup: CDR1 SEHNR, CDR2 FQNEAQ (reference sequence). The CDR3 totals 14 residues. The CDR3 protein is CASSPIATNEKLFF. The CDR3 DNA follows: TGTGCCAGCAGCCCAATAGCAACTAATGAAAAACTGTTTTTT.

Worth noting for this clonotype: A much larger clone lies one base from this, so it may be a read error. This chain links TRBV3-1 with TRBJ2-5, with 8 bases that match TRBD2. Germline-derived CDR1 and CDR2 are LGHDT and YNNKEL (reference sequence). The CDR3 is 17 amino acids. The ends lost 4 bases at V and 5 bases at J; junction bases unmatched: 15. In DNA, the CDR3 is TGTGCCAGCAGCCTACCCAGTCGGGGGGGCAGAGGGGAGACCCAGTACTTC. Translating gives CASSLPSRGGRGETQYF.

The sample holds many counts of this clonotype. The J gene is TRBJ1-1, the V gene TRBV7-3; 8 bases fit TRBD1. Germline CDR1 reads SGHTA; CDR2 reads FQGTGA. The CDR3 consists of 13 residues. Trimming took 5 bases from V and 8 from J; bases not matched to a gene: 7. CDR3 nucleotides: TGTGCCAGCAGCGTCGACAGGGGCGCCGAAGCTTTCTTT. This translates into CASSVDRGAEAFF.

The table lists this clonotype with many counts. The rearrangement joins TRBV16 to TRBJ1-2, with D hard to call. V lost 0 bases to trimming and J lost 4 bases, with 6 bases between them. Germline V CDR1 and CDR2: KGHSY, FQNENV. The CDR3 is 13 amino acids. CDR3 DNA: TGTGCCAGCAGCCAATCGACGGTCTATGGCTACACCTTC. It is translated as CASSQSTVYGYTF.

This clonotype was recorded only once. This may come from a read error, since a much larger clone is one base off. The V gene is TRBV12-5, the J gene TRBJ1-5; unclear D gene. Germline loops: CDR1 LGHNT, CDR2 FRNRAP. The V gene lost 5 bases and the J gene lost 0 bases, with 20 bases spanning the gap. This CDR3 has 18 residues. The DNA of the CDR3 is TGTGCTAGTGGTCCCCACCGGGCTGGCAAGAATAGCAATCAGCCCCAGCATTTT. Its translation is CASGPHRAGKNSNQPQHF.

This clonotype was recorded at least ten times. V usage is TRBV2 and J usage is TRBJ2-2; 7 nucleotides align to TRBD1. Trimming at V came to 8 bases and at J to 2 bases, leaving 11 bases not matched to a gene. The CDR3 consists of 16 residues. Per the germline V gene, CDR1 is SNHLY and CDR2 is FYNNEI. The CDR3 spells CASDVRGTTNTGELFF. CDR3 DNA: TGTGCCAGCGATGTCAGGGGGACAACCAACACCGGGGAGCTGTTTTTT.

This clonotype was counted between two and nine times. A much larger clone lies a single base off, so this may be a read error. The chain uses TRBV5-6 and TRBJ1-1; D possibly corresponds to TRBD1 (5 bases). Germline V gives CDR1 SGHDT, CDR2 YYEEEE. The CDR3 totals 13 residues. Trimming removed 6 bases at V and 1 base at J, with 10 bases between. The CDR3 DNA is TGTGCCAGCACCCCGGGGGGGAACACTGAAGCTTTCTTT. Residues: CASTPGGNTEAFF.

This clonotype has a count of ten or more. The gene calls are TRBV7-9 and TRBJ2-4; D possibly corresponds to TRBD2 (5 bases). There are 12 residues in the CDR3. Germline V gene sequence: CDR1 SEHNR, CDR2 FQNEAQ (reference sequence). Trimming shortened V by 4 bases and J by 9 bases, and 10 bases separated the two germline ends. The CDR3 protein is CASSSPEGIQYF. CDR3 bases: TGTGCCAGCAGCTCCCCCGAGGGCATTCAGTACTTC.

This clonotype was counted at least ten times. This chain uses TRBV11-2 with TRBJ2-7, with 8 positions matching TRBD1. With 1 base clipped from V and 5 bases from J, the junction kept 7 bases outside the gene matches. The length of the CDR3 is 15 residues. CDR1 is SGHAT and CDR2 is FQNNGV in the germline V gene. The CDR3 nucleotides are TGTGCCAGCAGCTTAGCGGGCAGGGGGCTTGACGAGCAGTACTTC. Its translation is CASSLAGRGLDEQYF.

The rearrangement uses TRBV19 and TRBJ2-6, with D uncertain. Germline CDR1 reads LNHDA; CDR2 reads SQIVND (reference sequence). The CDR3 runs 13 residues. Deletions cut 6 bases from V and 0 bases from J, with 3 bases between. The CDR3 spells CASSVSGANVLTF. For the CDR3, the DNA is TGTGCCAGTAGCGTCTCTGGGGCCAACGTCCTGACTTTC.